These T cell receptor beta chains were read from a single sample in a study of neoadjuvant anti-PD-1 for oral cavity cancer. Repertoires were generated with immunoSEQ multiplex PCR, while TCRdb's copy carries only in-frame clones and drops some. The sample carries about 72,000 clones, about 83% recorded once. This material consisted of PBMCs, taken before nivolumab (anti-PD-1) treatment. Every receptor here comes from a person between 35 and 79 years old with oral cavity squamous cell carcinoma. The CDR3 runs from the conserved cysteine through the conserved F or W. D genes are given only for firm matches. Size is omitted from some rows. Given values are once, few, many or a class for expanded clones.

D: .
V: TRBV27
length: 16
J: TRBJ2-3
size: .
CDR3: CASSFGWRSLTGEQYF
DNA: TGTGCCAGCAGTTTTGGGTGGCGGTCTCTAACGGGTGAGCAGTATTTT

D: .
V: TRBV6-6
length: 13
J: TRBJ2-2
size: .
CDR3: CASGAWVTGELFF
DNA: TGTGCCAGCGGGGCTTGGGTCACCGGGGAGCTGTTTTTT

D: TRBD1
V: TRBV13
length: 15
J: TRBJ1-2
size: few
CDR3: CASSHGTGASYGYTF
DNA: TGTGCCAGCAGCCACGGGACAGGGGCTTCCTATGGCTACACCTTC

D: .
V: TRBV5-1
length: 14
J: TRBJ2-7
size: .
CDR3: CASSLTPGSYEQYF
DNA: TGCGCCAGCAGCTTGACTCCCGGATCCTACGAGCAGTACTTC

D: .
V: TRBV6-5
length: 15
J: TRBJ1-1
size: .
CDR3: CASSSPGGSATEAFF
DNA: TGTGCCAGCAGTTCCCCGGGGGGTTCCGCCACTGAAGCTTTCTTT

D: .
V: TRBV5-1
length: 14
J: TRBJ1-5
size: .
CDR3: CASSAGGTNQPQHF
DNA: TGCGCCAGCAGCGCGGGAGGAACCAATCAGCCCCAGCATTTT

D: TRBD1
V: TRBV18
length: 14
J: TRBJ2-7
size: .
CDR3: CASSPPQGVHEQYF
DNA: TGTGCCAGCTCACCCCCTCAGGGGGTCCACGAGCAGTACTTC

D: .
V: TRBV19
length: 15
J: TRBJ2-2
size: .
CDR3: CASSMQPTNTGELFF
DNA: TGTGCCAGTAGTATGCAACCTACGAACACCGGGGAGCTGTTTTTT

D: .
V: TRBV6-1
length: 14
J: TRBJ1-2
size: .
CDR3: CASSESGGNYGYTF
DNA: TGTGCCAGCAGTGAATCGGGGGGAAACTATGGCTACACCTTC

D: .
V: TRBV28
length: 12
J: TRBJ2-5
size: few
CDR3: CASSFGGETQYF
DNA: TGTGCCAGCAGTTTCGGCGGAGAGACCCAGTACTTC

D: .
V: TRBV7-9
length: 13
J: TRBJ1-1
size: .
CDR3: CASSFDGNTEAFF
DNA: TGTGCCAGCAGCTTCGACGGGAACACTGAAGCTTTCTTT

D: .
V: TRBV5-5
length: 16
J: TRBJ2-3
size: .
CDR3: CASSLIPGSSTDTQYF
DNA: TGTGCCAGCAGCTTGATTCCGGGCAGTTCCACAGATACGCAGTATTTT

D: TRBD2
V: TRBV7-6
length: 17
J: TRBJ2-7
size: .
CDR3: CASSLALTSGDLRKQYF
DNA: TGTGCCAGCAGCTTAGCGCTAACTAGCGGAGATTTACGGAAGCAGTACTTC

D: .
V: TRBV29-1
length: 13
J: TRBJ2-2
size: .
CDR3: CSVGRQSTGELFF
DNA: TGCAGCGTTGGACGACAGTCCACCGGGGAGCTGTTTTTT

D: .
V: TRBV6-1
length: 11
J: TRBJ2-7
size: .
CDR3: CASETYYEQYF
DNA: TGTGCCAGCGAGACCTACTACGAGCAGTACTTC

D: .
V: TRBV6-1
length: 12
J: TRBJ2-7
size: .
CDR3: CASSQLNYEQYF
DNA: TGTGCCAGCAGTCAATTGAACTACGAGCAGTACTTC

D: TRBD1
V: TRBV5-1
length: 15
J: TRBJ2-2
size: .
CDR3: CASSPGTGRTGELFF
DNA: TGCGCCAGCAGCCCCGGGACAGGGCGTACCGGGGAGCTGTTTTTT

D: TRBD2
V: TRBV5-1
length: 19
J: TRBJ2-1
size: .
CDR3: CASSVQGLAGGSSYNEQFF
DNA: TGCGCCAGCAGCGTCCAAGGACTAGCGGGAGGGAGCTCCTACAATGAGCAGTTCTTC

D: .
V: TRBV4-1
length: 18
J: TRBJ1-2
size: .
CDR3: CASSQVVGVITPTRGYTF
DNA: TGCGCCAGCAGCCAAGTAGTCGGCGTTATTACTCCCACCAGGGGCTACACCTTC

D: .
V: TRBV6-5
length: 12
J: TRBJ1-2
size: .
CDR3: CASSSGQYGYTF
DNA: TGTGCCAGCTCTTCAGGACAGTATGGCTACACCTTC

D: TRBD1
V: TRBV4-1
length: 16
J: TRBJ1-6
size: .
CDR3: CASSQMGQDYNSPLHF
DNA: TGCGCCAGCAGCCAAATGGGACAGGACTATAATTCACCCCTCCACTTT

D: .
V: TRBV6-1
length: 13
J: TRBJ2-7
size: .
CDR3: CASSSTDFYEQYF
DNA: TGTGCCAGCAGTAGCACGGATTTCTACGAGCAGTACTTC

D: TRBD1
V: TRBV6-1
length: 17
J: TRBJ1-5
size: .
CDR3: CASSERQGAWSNQPQHF
DNA: TGTGCCAGCAGTGAACGACAGGGGGCGTGGAGCAATCAGCCCCAGCATTTT

D: .
V: TRBV30
length: 17
J: TRBJ1-4
size: .
CDR3: CAWSVGTQGLANEKLFF
DNA: TGTGCCTGGAGTGTGGGGACACAGGGCTTGGCTAATGAAAAACTGTTTTTT

D: .
V: TRBV5-4
length: 15
J: TRBJ1-2
size: .
CDR3: CASSSYGPGSYGYTF
DNA: TGTGCCAGCAGCTCCTACGGGCCCGGGTCCTATGGCTACACCTTC

D: TRBD1
V: TRBV7-9
length: 15
J: TRBJ1-4
size: once
CDR3: CASSPGTEGREKLFF
DNA: TGTGCCAGCAGCCCTGGGACAGAGGGCCGGGAAAAACTGTTTTTT

D: .
V: TRBV4-1
length: 15
J: TRBJ1-5
size: .
CDR3: CASSRGPGPGQPQHF
DNA: TGCGCCAGCAGCCGCGGACCGGGCCCCGGTCAGCCCCAGCATTTT

D: .
V: TRBV4-1
length: 15
J: TRBJ1-2
size: .
CDR3: CASSQGPGTNYGYTF
DNA: TGCGCCAGCAGCCAAGGTCCCGGGACAAACTATGGCTACACCTTC

D: TRBD1
V: TRBV4-2
length: 17
J: TRBJ2-1
size: .
CDR3: CASSPRGARGHGNEQFF
DNA: TGTGCCAGCAGCCCCCGAGGGGCCAGGGGGCATGGAAATGAGCAGTTCTTC

D: .
V: TRBV27
length: 13
J: TRBJ2-7
size: .
CDR3: CASSLSLGWEQYF
DNA: TGTGCCAGCAGTTTATCGCTGGGGTGGGAGCAGTACTTC

D: .
V: TRBV5-6
length: 13
J: TRBJ1-1
size: .
CDR3: CASSPGMNTEAFF
DNA: TGTGCCAGCAGCCCCGGGATGAACACTGAAGCTTTCTTT

D: .
V: TRBV30
length: 13
J: TRBJ2-5
size: .
CDR3: CAWSRTAQETQYF
DNA: TGTGCCTGGAGCAGGACAGCCCAAGAGACCCAGTACTTC